Listed below are T cell receptor beta chains from one sample, sequenced in a study of T cells in Graves' hyperthyroidism and ophthalmopathy. TCRdb fed the multiplex PCR reads into MiXCR, producing one record per CDR3 protein. Of nearly 600,000 distinct CDR3 sequences in the sample, about 15% are singletons; the top ten hold more than 5%. The sequencing sample was made of blood. The receptors here all came from a woman in her 30s with Graves' hyperthyroidism that later progressed to Graves' ophthalmopathy. Each CDR3 is given with its conserved first and last residue. The D gene is left open where the match is weak. Where a row states a size, it is once, few, many or the class of an expanded clone; other rows omit it.

V gene	clone size	D gene	J gene	CDR3 DNA	CDR3 protein
TRBV6-2/TRBV6-3	.	TRBD2	TRBJ2-1	TGTGCCAGCAATTTATCTCGCCTAGCGGGGGAGCAGTTCTTC	CASNLSRLAGEQFF
TRBV14	.	TRBD2	TRBJ2-4	TGTGCCAGCAGCCAAGAGTTGGGCGGGGGAAACATTCAGTACTTC	CASSQELGGGNIQYF
TRBV29-1	.	TRBD2	TRBJ2-3	TGCAGCGTTGCCTCCGGGACTAGCGTCACAGATACGCAGTATTTT	CSVASGTSVTDTQYF
TRBV12-3/TRBV12-4	many	.	TRBJ2-2	TGTGCCAGCAGACCCCAGATGGGGATCACCGGGGAGCTGTTTTTT	CASRPQMGITGELFF
TRBV30	many	TRBD1	TRBJ1-2	TGTGCCTGGAGTGTACTACCCAGGACAGGGGGCGCAGCAAGAGGCTACACCTTC	CAWSVLPRTGGAARGYTF
TRBV29-1	many	TRBD1	TRBJ2-2	TGCAGCGTGTCCGGGACAGGGTTCACCGGGGAGCTGTTTTTT	CSVSGTGFTGELFF
TRBV5-5	.	TRBD2	TRBJ2-1	TGTGCCAGCAGCTTGGGTCTAGCGGGATTGGTCTTC	CASSLGLAGLVF
TRBV11-2	.	.	TRBJ1-5	TGTGCCAGCAGCTTAGATCCCGGCAGGGGTGGGCAGCCCCAGCATTTT	CASSLDPGRGGQPQHF
TRBV2	.	TRBD1	TRBJ2-7	TGTGCCAGCAGTGATCGGCTCCTAGGGGGCCCCTACGAGCAGTACTTC	CASSDRLLGGPYEQYF
TRBV12-3/TRBV12-4	many	.	TRBJ2-2	TGTGCCAGTACGAGCACCGGGGAGCTGTTTTTT	CASTSTGELFF
TRBV7-2	.	TRBD1	TRBJ2-7	TGTGCCAGCAGCTTTGGCAGGGACAGGAGCTCCTACGAGCAGTACTTC	CASSFGRDRSSYEQYF
TRBV27	many	TRBD1	TRBJ2-7	TGTGCCAGCCTCCATCGGACAGGGGCATCCTACGAGCAGTACTTC	CASLHRTGASYEQYF
TRBV20-1	many	.	TRBJ2-7	TGCAGTGCTAGACGGAGACAAACCTACGAGCAGTACTTC	CSARRRQTYEQYF
TRBV20-1	.	.	TRBJ2-1	TGCAGTGCTAGCAGTCCGGGCTACAATGAGCAGTTCTTC	CSASSPGYNEQFF
TRBV29-1	many	.	TRBJ2-7	TGCAGCGTTGAAGACGACGGTAGCTCCTACGAGCAGTACTTC	CSVEDDGSSYEQYF
TRBV7-2	.	.	TRBJ1-3	TGTGCCAGCAGCGAGAGGACATATCCCAGCTCTGGAAACACCATATATTTT	CASSERTYPSSGNTIYF
TRBV11-2	many	.	TRBJ1-3	TGTGCCAGCAGCTTAGAAGGAAACACCATATATTTT	CASSLEGNTIYF
TRBV7-2	many	.	TRBJ2-4	TGTGCCAGCAGCTTGACAGGCACGGGACAAAACATTCAGTACTTC	CASSLTGTGQNIQYF
TRBV7-2	many	TRBD2	TRBJ2-3	TGTGCCAGCAGCCCAGCGGGAGGGGTCGGCACAGATACGCAGTATTTT	CASSPAGGVGTDTQYF
TRBV20-1	many	.	TRBJ2-1	TGCAGTGCTAGGTCGCCCCTCTCCCTTTACAATGAGCAGTTCTTC	CSARSPLSLYNEQFF
TRBV7-9	once	TRBD1	TRBJ1-3	TGTGCCAGCAGCCCCACAGGGGGGGAAAACACCATATATTTT	CASSPTGGENTIYF
TRBV20-1	.	.	TRBJ2-7	TGCAGTGCTAGAGATGACTGGAGATCCTACGAGCAGTACTTC	CSARDDWRSYEQYF
TRBV20-1	.	TRBD2	TRBJ2-2	TGCAGTGCGCTACTAGCGGGGATAACCGGGGAGCTGTTTTTT	CSALLAGITGELFF
TRBV4-1	.	.	TRBJ2-1	TGCGCCAGCGACTCGGGCGGCTACAATGAGCAGTTCTTC	CASDSGGYNEQFF
TRBV14	many	.	TRBJ2-3	TGTGCCAGCAGTCAGATGGAGGGCAGCACAGATACGCAGTATTTT	CASSQMEGSTDTQYF
TRBV20-1	many	TRBD2	TRBJ2-5	TGCAGTGCGAGGACTAGCGGGGGAGGGACCCAGTACTTC	CSARTSGGGTQYF
TRBV18	.	.	TRBJ1-5	TGTGCCAGCTCACCTAACTTTGGAGGACGGTTCAATCAGCCCCAGCATTTT	CASSPNFGGRFNQPQHF
TRBV12-3/TRBV12-4	many	TRBD1	TRBJ1-4	TGTGCCAGCAGTTTGGGACAGGGCACGGAAAAACTGTTTTTT	CASSLGQGTEKLFF
TRBV19	many	TRBD2	TRBJ2-1	TGTGCCACTCGGGGACTAGCGGGAGTAAGCGGAGTGACGAATGAGCAGTTCTTC	CATRGLAGVSGVTNEQFF
TRBV19	many	TRBD1	TRBJ1-2	TGTGCCAGTAGCGACAGGGTCTCGGGCTACACCTTC	CASSDRVSGYTF
TRBV27	many	.	TRBJ1-6	TGTGCCAGCAGCGACGGGACGGGTAATTCACCCCTCCACTTT	CASSDGTGNSPLHF
TRBV7-2	many	.	TRBJ2-7	TGTGCCAGCAGCCTAACCACAGATCAGGGGTACGAGCAGTACTTC	CASSLTTDQGYEQYF
TRBV6-2/TRBV6-3	many	.	TRBJ2-2	TGTGCCAGCAGTCCGGTCGTGGAGGGCGGGGAGCTGTTTTTT	CASSPVVEGGELFF
TRBV19	few	TRBD2	TRBJ2-1	TGTGCCAGTAGTATATCTAGCGGCAGCTCCTACAATGAGCAGTTCTTC	CASSISSGSSYNEQFF
TRBV11-2	many	TRBD2	TRBJ2-1	TGTGCCAGCAGCTTTTTAGCTAGCGGACAATACAATGAGCAGTTCTTC	CASSFLASGQYNEQFF
TRBV30	many	TRBD1	TRBJ1-5	TGTGCCTGGAGTGTCGGGACAGACATTCAGCCCCAGCATTTT	CAWSVGTDIQPQHF
TRBV6-1	few	.	TRBJ2-7	TGTGCCAGCAGTGGGCGGAATAGCGTCCCCTACGAGCAGTACTTC	CASSGRNSVPYEQYF
TRBV20-1	once	.	TRBJ1-2	TGCAGTGCTAGAGCTATAACCATGGGCGTGGGCTATGGCTACACCTTC	CSARAITMGVGYGYTF
TRBV24-1	few	TRBD2	TRBJ2-1	TGTGCCACCAGTGATTTTGGGATGACTAGCGGGAGTTCATTTTACAATGAGCAGTTCTTC	CATSDFGMTSGSSFYNEQFF
TRBV27	many	.	TRBJ1-2	TGTGCCAGCAGCTCGGGGGGGGTTTCTGGCTACACCTTC	CASSSGGVSGYTF
TRBV12-3/TRBV12-4	many	TRBD1	TRBJ2-7	TGTGCCAGCAGTCTTTCTGGGACAGGGTCTGCCGAGCAGTACTTC	CASSLSGTGSAEQYF
TRBV6-2/TRBV6-3	.	TRBD2	TRBJ2-7	TGTGCCAGCAGTCGAGCGGGAGAAGATGAGCAGTACTTC	CASSRAGEDEQYF
TRBV12-3/TRBV12-4	many	.	TRBJ2-3	TGTGCCAGCAGTCCGCAAATTTCTAGCCGCACAGATACGCAGTATTTT	CASSPQISSRTDTQYF
TRBV6-1	many	TRBD1	TRBJ2-7	TGTGCCAGCAGTTCTACCGGGACAGGGGTCGAGCAGTACTTC	CASSSTGTGVEQYF
TRBV29-1	.	.	TRBJ2-3	TGCAGCGTTGAGAATCCAGGGTCCACAGATACGCAGTATTTT	CSVENPGSTDTQYF
TRBV13	.	TRBD2	TRBJ2-3	TGTGCCAGCAGCCCCCTGTCCGCGGGAGGGACCACAGATACGCAGTATTTT	CASSPLSAGGTTDTQYF
TRBV3-1	.	TRBD2	TRBJ2-3	TGTGCCAGCAGCCCGACTAGCGGGAGCCCCACAGATACGCAGTATTTT	CASSPTSGSPTDTQYF
TRBV6-5	.	TRBD2	TRBJ2-3	TGTGCCAGCAGTTACCCACTAGCGGGAGTTAGGACAGATACGCAGTATTTT	CASSYPLAGVRTDTQYF
TRBV2	many	.	TRBJ1-4	TGTGCCAGCAGTCTAATATATGATGAAAAACTGTTTTTT	CASSLIYDEKLFF
TRBV19	many	.	TRBJ1-2	TGTGCCAGTAGTCCGGTCACAGTAACTTCTAACTATGGCTACACCTTC	CASSPVTVTSNYGYTF
TRBV11-1	many	.	TRBJ2-1	TGTGCCAGCAGCTTCCCGGCCGGGAGCGATGAGCAGTTCTTC	CASSFPAGSDEQFF
TRBV6-2/TRBV6-3	many	.	TRBJ2-1	TGTGCCAGCCGACCTACTAGTTCCAATGAGCAGTTCTTC	CASRPTSSNEQFF
TRBV6-1	many	TRBD2	TRBJ2-7	TGTGCCAGCAGTTCCCTGCCTGGACTAGCGGGAGGTAGCGAGCAGTACTTC	CASSSLPGLAGGSEQYF
TRBV7-9	many	TRBD2	TRBJ2-7	TGTGCCAGCAGCTTAGGGTATAGCGGGAGTTACGAGCAGTACTTC	CASSLGYSGSYEQYF
TRBV7-2	.	TRBD2	TRBJ2-1	TGTGCCAGCAGCTTTCGGACTAGCGGAAACAATGAGCAGTTCTTC	CASSFRTSGNNEQFF